This TCR beta chain was profiled in a study of blood T cell repertoires in COVID-19. Study at large: Acute-phase and convalescent COVID-19 samples originated in the United States, Italy and Spain. PBMCs, B-cell-depleted T cells, or T cells provided the cDNA or gDNA that made up the material.

Trimming removed 3 bases at V and 2 bases at J, with 8 bases between. Germline V gene sequence: CDR1 SGHRS, CDR2 YFSETQ. The CDR3 has 13 amino acids. Authors' analysis steps: Counts of nucleated cells, estimated from reference gene primer amplification, were obtained. The assay was immunoSEQ multiplex PCR, and TCRdb's table has in-frame clones only and misses some. D and trimming come from the DNA, and the V and J calls and clone size come from that table. The sample records about 36,000 clones, more than 80% being singletons. This sequence was found in a human donor in a cohort sampled during active or convalescent COVID-19. The donor label of this sample is uncertain. This chain joins TRBV5-1 and TRBJ2-5, with no clear D. The sequenced sample consisted of peripheral blood. Here the CDR3 reads CASSSVTQETQYF. The DNA of the CDR3 is TGCGCCAGCAGCTCTGTGACTCAAGAGACCCAGTACTTC.